A single sample is the source of the 16 T cell receptor beta chains below, sequenced in a study of cytomegalovirus exposure and HLA in healthy donors. Primers included in the PCR were 60 Vbeta and 13 Jbeta primers. TCRdb's table, derived via immunoSEQ multiplex PCR, lists solely in-frame clones and lacks some. The top ten hold roughly 5.7% of the sample, which has roughly 120,000 clones, around four fifths seen once. Sequencing was carried out using PBMCs. All receptors derive from a man aged 25-45 years in good health and CMV-seronegative.

V and J are TRBV30 and TRBJ2-5; no clear D gene. The last part of the DNA fits TRBJ2-7 better; the J call may be wrong. CDR3 length equals 13 residues. The germline V gene has CDR1 GTSNPN and CDR2 SVGIG (reference sequence). The CDR3: CAWSGGDSYEQYF. In DNA form, the CDR3 reads TGTGCCTGGAGTGGAGGCGACTCCTACGAGCAGTACTTC.

The chain couples TRBV19 to TRBJ1-5, with TRBD1 matching over 7 bases. The CDR3 consists of 17 residues. Losses at the gene ends were 2 bases for V and 0 bases for J; bases not matched to a gene: 7. The germline gives CDR1 LNHDA, CDR2 SQIVND (reference sequence). CDR3 DNA: TGTGCCAGTAGTATATGGGGGACAGATTATAGCAATCAGCCCCAGCATTTT. This sequence encodes CASSIWGTDYSNQPQHF.

This clone was seen a handful of times. This CDR3 reads CASSREYEQYF. The CDR3 DNA reads as TGTGCCAGCAGTCGAGAATACGAGCAGTACTTC. This chain links TRBV6-6 with TRBJ2-7, with D uncertain. CDR1 and CDR2 from the germline V gene are MNHNY and SVGAGI (reference sequence). The CDR3 loop spans 11 amino acids. V lost 5 bases and J 4 bases, leaving 6 bases between the germline ends.

The genes are TRBV5-6 and TRBJ1-2, with 7 nucleotides matching TRBD1. CDR1 and CDR2 from the germline V gene are SGHDT and YYEEEE. This CDR3 region has 13 residues. J gave up 4 bases and V 4 bases, and 4 bases lay outside the gene matches. The CDR3 DNA sequence: TGTGCCAGCAGCCTCGGGACAGTCTATGGCTACACCTTC. Amino acid sequence: CASSLGTVYGYTF.

The genes are TRBV5-4 and TRBJ1-2; 8 nucleotides align to TRBD1. With V trimmed by 1 base and J by 8 bases, 7 bases remained unmatched. Germline values: CDR1 SGHNT, CDR2 YYREEE (reference sequence). CDR3 size: 14 residues. Here the CDR3 DNA reads TGTGCCAGCAGCTTGCCCGGACAGGGAGGAGGCTACACCTTC. It is translated as CASSLPGQGGGYTF. The full variable domain, with the rest looked up from reference TRBV5-4 and TRBJ1-2, is ETGVTQSPTHLIKTRGQQVTLRCSSQSGHNTVSWYQQALGQGPQFIFQYYREEENGRGNFPPRFSGLQFPNYSSELNVNALELDDSALYLCASSLPGQGGGYTFGSGTRLTVV.

The chain joins TRBV6-5 to TRBJ1-4, with D hard to call. The CDR3 is made up of 15 amino acids. CDR1 and CDR2 from the germline V gene are MNHEY and SVGAGI. V shed 0 bases and J shed 3 bases, with 8 bases lying between them. The CDR3 spells CASSYSWGANEKLFF. DNA of the CDR3: TGTGCCAGCAGTTACTCCTGGGGAGCTAATGAAAAACTGTTTTTT.

V usage is TRBV7-2 and J usage is TRBJ2-7; the D is unclear. The CDR3 totals 14 residues. Trimming took 5 bases from V and 3 from J, leaving 14 bases between them. The germline V gene has CDR1 SGHTA and CDR2 FQGNSA. The CDR3 DNA is TGTGCCAGCAGCATAAGCTTGAGCCTCTACGAGCAGTACTTC. Encoded protein: CASSISLSLYEQYF.

The gene calls are TRBV29-1 and TRBJ2-4; TRBD1 is a possible D gene (7 bases). Per germline, CDR1 SQVTM and CDR2 ANQGSEA. The length of the CDR3 is 17 residues. Trimming left V 5 bases short and J 2 bases short, with 22 bases between. The CDR3 here is CSVRVVGGGMSKNIQYF. The CDR3, as DNA: TGCAGCGTTAGAGTAGTTGGAGGGGGCATGTCCAAAAACATTCAGTACTTC.

This clone came up a few times. The chain is built from TRBV6-5 and TRBJ1-4; 12 bases agree with TRBD1. The germline CDR1 and CDR2 sequences are MNHEY and SVGAGI. V dropped 7 bases and J dropped 2; count of bases not matched to a gene: 2. The CDR3 contains 15 residues. CDR3 sequence: CASKGQGATNEKLFF. CDR3 DNA sequence: TGTGCCAGCAAGGGACAGGGGGCGACTAATGAAAAACTGTTTTTT.

CDR3 sequence (DNA): TGCGCCAGCAGCATCGGACAGGGGGGAGAGACCCAGTACTTC. This encodes CASSIGQGGETQYF. This sequence joins TRBV5-1 and TRBJ2-5; TRBD1 agrees at 10 bases. CDR3 size: 14 residues. Germline V gives CDR1 SGHRS, CDR2 YFSETQ. The ends lost 4 bases at V and 4 bases at J; junction bases unmatched: 4.

This clone was recorded only once. The rearrangement uses TRBV27 and TRBJ1-1; a possible D gene is TRBD1 (5 bases). CDR1 and CDR2 (germline): MNHEY, SMNVEV (reference sequence). Trimming pared 8 bases from V and 0 bases from J, leaving 10 bases between. CDR3 size: 13 residues. The CDR3, as DNA: TGTGCCAGCGCCGGGGGGTTGAACACTGAAGCTTTCTTT. Its translation is CASAGGLNTEAFF.

Only a few counts were recorded for this clone. The gene calls are TRBV7-9 and TRBJ1-1; the D gene is possibly TRBD1 (6 bases). The CDR3 spans 14 residues. V lost 5 bases to trimming and J lost 0 bases, with 10 bases between them. The germline V gene has CDR1 SEHNR and CDR2 FQNEAQ (reference sequence). In DNA form, the CDR3 reads TGTGCCAGCAGCCTGGACAGAATGAACACTGAAGCTTTCTTT. It encodes CASSLDRMNTEAFF.

This clone showed up just once. V is TRBV2 and J is TRBJ2-5; the D is unclear. The V gene lost 4 bases and the J gene lost 4 bases, with 7 bases spanning the gap. This CDR3 spans 12 amino acids. The germline V gene has CDR1 SNHLY and CDR2 FYNNEI. The CDR3, as DNA: TGTGCCAGCAGTGGATCCGGAGAGACCCAGTACTTC. It translates to CASSGSGETQYF.

This clone was detected a few times. J is TRBJ2-3 and V is TRBV19; D possibly corresponds to TRBD2 (5 bases). Trimming cost V 0 bases and J 0 bases, with 13 bases left between them. This CDR3 contains 17 residues. Germline V gene data show CDR1 as LNHDA and CDR2 as SQIVND (reference sequence). CDR3 nucleotide sequence: TGTGCCAGTAGTATAGATTTAGCGACGGAAAGCACAGATACGCAGTATTTT. It codes for CASSIDLATESTDTQYF.

The CDR3 DNA sequence: TGTGCCTGGAGTGTTCGGGGGAGGAACCATCTCTCTGGGGCCAACGTCCTGACTTTC. Translating it yields CAWSVRGRNHLSGANVLTF. The chain uses TRBV30 and TRBJ2-6; D might be TRBD2 (6 bases). The CDR3 contains 19 residues. CDR1 is GTSNPN, CDR2 SVGIG, per germline (reference sequence). The V end lost 0 bases, the J end lost 0 bases, and 18 bases lay between the germline ends.

The J gene is TRBJ2-5, the V gene TRBV5-1, with 7 positions matching TRBD1. This CDR3 region has 15 residues. V was clipped by 0 bases and J by 4 bases; unmatched bases: 6. CDR1 is SGHRS and CDR2 is YFSETQ in the germline V gene. CDR3 sequence reads: CASSLGDREAETQYF. CDR3 DNA: TGCGCCAGCAGCTTGGGCGACAGGGAAGCAGAGACCCAGTACTTC. Using reference TRBV5-1 and TRBJ2-5 for the parts outside the CDR3, the full variable domain is KAGVTQTPRYLIKTRGQQVTLSCSPISGHRSVSWYQQTPGQGLQFLFEYFSETQRNKGNFPGRFSGRQFSNSRSEMNVSTLELGDSALYLCASSLGDREAETQYFGPGTRLLVL.